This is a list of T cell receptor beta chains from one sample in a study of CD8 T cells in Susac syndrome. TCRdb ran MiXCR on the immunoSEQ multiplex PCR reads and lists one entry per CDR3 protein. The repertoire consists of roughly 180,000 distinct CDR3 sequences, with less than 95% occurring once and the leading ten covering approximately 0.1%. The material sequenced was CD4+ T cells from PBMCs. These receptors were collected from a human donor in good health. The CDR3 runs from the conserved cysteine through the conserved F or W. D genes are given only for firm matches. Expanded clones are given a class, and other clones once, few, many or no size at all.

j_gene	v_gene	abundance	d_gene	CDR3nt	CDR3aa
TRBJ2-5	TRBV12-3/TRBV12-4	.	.	TGTGCCAGCAGTTTTTGGGGGGAGACCCAGTACTTC	CASSFWGETQYF
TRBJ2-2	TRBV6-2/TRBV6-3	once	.	TGTGCCAGCAGTTCGTCAGGGAAATCCTACCGGGAGCTGTTTTTT	CASSSSGKSYRELFF
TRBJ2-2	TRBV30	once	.	TGTGCCTGGAGTGTAACCAGGTTCGGCACCGGGGAGCTGTTTTTT	CAWSVTRFGTGELFF
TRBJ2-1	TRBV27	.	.	TGTGCCAGCAGATTTACAGCGAATCATGAGCAGTTCTTC	CASRFTANHEQFF
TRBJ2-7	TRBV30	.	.	TGTGCCTGGGGGGATACTCGGGAGCAGTACTTC	CAWGDTREQYF
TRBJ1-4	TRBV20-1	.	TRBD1	TGCAGTGTCAAGACAGGGCATGAAAAACTGTTTTTT	CSVKTGHEKLFF
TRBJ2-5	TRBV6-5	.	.	TGTGCCAGCAGTCCCCTCTATGGGGGCGGAGAGACCCAGTACTTC	CASSPLYGGGETQYF
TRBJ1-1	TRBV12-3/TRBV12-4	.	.	TGTGCCAGCAGTTACCCCGAGCAGGCCTTGAACACTGAAGCTTCCTTT	CASSYPEQALNTEASF
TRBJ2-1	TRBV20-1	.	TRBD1	TGCAGTGCTAGAGATCCCCGACAGGGGGCGAGAGATGAGCAGTTCTTC	CSARDPRQGARDEQFF
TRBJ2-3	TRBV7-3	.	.	TGTGCCAGCAGCCCACGAGGGGTGGGGGCGGCCACAGATACGCAGTATTTT	CASSPRGVGAATDTQYF
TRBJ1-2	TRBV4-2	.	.	TGTGCCAGCAGCCAAGATAAGAGAAGAGGCTACACCTTC	CASSQDKRRGYTF
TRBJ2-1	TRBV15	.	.	TGTGCCACCAGCAGAGATTTGGCCAGGGCCAATGAGCAGTTCTTC	CATSRDLARANEQFF
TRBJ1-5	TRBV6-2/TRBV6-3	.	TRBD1	TGTGCCAGCAACAGGGGGTGGCAGCCCCAGCATTTT	CASNRGWQPQHF
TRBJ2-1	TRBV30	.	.	TGTGCCTGGAGGGCCGGATACAATGAGCAGTTCTTC	CAWRAGYNEQFF
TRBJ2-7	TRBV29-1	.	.	TGCAGCGTTGCGGCAGGGAGGTATTACGAGCAGTACTTC	CSVAAGRYYEQYF
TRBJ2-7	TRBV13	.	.	TGTGCCAGCAGTCCAGGGGTGGTCTACGAGCAGTACTTC	CASSPGVVYEQYF
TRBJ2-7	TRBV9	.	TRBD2	TGTGCCAGCAGCGGGAAGCTAGCGGGGGGCGAGCAGTACTTC	CASSGKLAGGEQYF
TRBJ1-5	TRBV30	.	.	TGTGCCTGGAATAGCGGGCAGGTGGATCAGCCCCAGCATTTT	CAWNSGQVDQPQHF
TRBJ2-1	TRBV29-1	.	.	TGCAGCTCTTCTACTAGGGAGAGTGCTCATGAGCAGTTCTTC	CSSSTRESAHEQFF
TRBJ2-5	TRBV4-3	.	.	TGCGCCAGCAGCCCCGCCGCGGGGTCCGTGTCCCAGTACTTC	CASSPAAGSVSQYF
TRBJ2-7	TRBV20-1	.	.	TGCAGTGCTAGAGATCGGAAGCGGGTAACCTACGAGCAGTACTTC	CSARDRKRVTYEQYF
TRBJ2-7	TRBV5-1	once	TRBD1	TGCGCCAGCAGCCGGGGACAGGGCCCCTACGAGCAGTACTTC	CASSRGQGPYEQYF
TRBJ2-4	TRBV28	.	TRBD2	TGTGCCAGCACCTCTGGCGGGAGGGTCAACATTCAGTACTTC	CASTSGGRVNIQYF
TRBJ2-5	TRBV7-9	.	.	TGTGCCAGCAGCCCACCCCCGGGGCAAGAGACCCAGTACTTC	CASSPPPGQETQYF
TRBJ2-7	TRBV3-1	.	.	TGTGCCAGTTCGGTAAGGGTAGGATACGAGCAGTACTTC	CASSVRVGYEQYF
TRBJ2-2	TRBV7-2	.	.	TGTGCCAGCAGCTTAGATGTCGCCGGTGGGCTGTTTTTT	CASSLDVAGGLFF
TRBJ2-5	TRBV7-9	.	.	TGTGCCAGCAGCTTAGTAAGGACGGACCAAGAGACCCAGTACTTC	CASSLVRTDQETQYF
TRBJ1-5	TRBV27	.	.	TGTGCCAGCAGAGGTCCGGGGGCTGTTCAGCCCCAGCATTTT	CASRGPGAVQPQHF
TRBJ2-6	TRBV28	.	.	TGTGCCAGCAGTCCGGGGGGGGCCAACGTCCTGACTTTC	CASSPGGANVLTF
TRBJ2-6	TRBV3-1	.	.	TGTGCCACTTCAGGCCGGGTTTCTGGGGCCAACGTCCTGACTTTC	CATSGRVSGANVLTF
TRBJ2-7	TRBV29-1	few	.	TGCAGCGTTGAAGACTCCTACGAGCAGTACTTC	CSVEDSYEQYF
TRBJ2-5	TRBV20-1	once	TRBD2	TGCAGTGTCCGTAGCGGGAGACGCGAGACCCAGTACTTC	CSVRSGRRETQYF